The T cell receptor beta chain described here comes from a study of a mutant IDH1 vaccine in newly diagnosed glioma (TCRdb year 2021). For the wider study: In the chemotherapy-containing groups, vaccination started alongside temozolomide cycles, whereas in patients who had radiotherapy alone it started 4-6 weeks after radiotherapy. Visit V12 was the week-35 safety follow-up and visit V13 was the week-47 end of study. Before enrollment, patients had received standard therapy of radiotherapy alone, temozolomide alone, or radiochemotherapy with temozolomide; most received the combination. Peripheral blood samples were drawn at six visits, namely V03 (baseline), V05, V07, V10, V12 and V13. For exploratory analyses, longitudinal TCRB deep sequencing was carried out in roughly 25 treated patients wherever samples were available. The roughly 32 treated patients were about 60% male and roughly 40% female, with a mean age of roughly 42 years.

The time point label corresponds to: week 35, safety follow-up. Every vaccine dose consisted of 300 ug of a 20-mer mutant IDH1 peptide in Montanide, administered subcutaneously together with topical imiquimod. Across visits V03 through V10, patients got a total of eight vaccinations, given in weeks 1, 3, 5, 7, 11, 15, 19 and 23. Newly diagnosed WHO grade 3 or 4 IDH1-mutant astrocytomas showing loss of nuclear ATRX were present in the donors. The samples were drawn from NOA16, a multicentre, single-arm, open-label phase I trial in Germany that tested a mutant IDH1 peptide vaccine in humans for the first time. The DNeasy Blood and Tissue Kit was used to extract genomic DNA from EDTA blood for TCRB sequencing. A distance of 2 bases separates the germline ends of V and J, which lose 5 bases and 4 bases respectively. The germline V gene (reference sequence) specifies LNHDA as CDR1 and SQIVND as CDR2. The CDR3 starts with the cysteine, ends with the phenylalanine, and has 10 residues. The kept DNA is CDR3 alone, 30 bases in frame from the first base.

General findings and caveats noted by the study authors: The authors noted that analyses of patient blood samples could not be reproduced because of sample limitations. No apparent relationship was observed between pseudoprogression and alterations in the top peripheral T cell clonotypes detected by TCRB sequencing. PBMC samples for TCRB deep sequencing were selected based on availability. Immune responses induced by the vaccine were seen in roughly 95% of patients across multiple MHC alleles.

As regards this clone: What antigen it recognizes has not been identified. No base qualities exist here, and no much larger clone lies one base off it.

Library generation was performed with the immunoSEQ multiplex PCR assay. The hsTCRB Kit was used according to the manufacturer's protocol to amplify rearranged TCR beta chain sequences. An Illumina MiSeq was used to sequence the TCRB libraries. The original methods were these. Demultiplexing, trimming and gene mapping were performed with the kit vendor's proprietary platform. In its TCRdb copy, this immuneACCESS table keeps in-frame sequences only and misses some clones. Where compared with another copy, unresolved V genes explain less than half of these, and the others have no known cause. Clone size and the V and J calls come from that table; the DNA yielded D and trimming. In all, the sample holds about 32,000 clones, and around 84% of those were seen once. Approximately 15% of the sample lies in the top ten.

The material sequenced was PBMCs, taken from a glioma patient whose treatment included an IDH1 peptide vaccine. Recombination linked TRBV19 to TRBJ1-2, with the D gene too uncertain to name. The clonotype was recovered from a man aged 30 to 45 with glioma. The CDR3 corresponds to CASSGYGYTF. The nucleotide sequence reads as follows: TGTGCCAGTAGTGGCTATGGCTACACCTTC.